The 2 T cell receptor beta chains below all came from one sample that was sequenced in a study of cytomegalovirus exposure and HLA in healthy donors. The study ran its PCR with 60 Vbeta and 13 Jbeta primers. Profiled with immunoSEQ multiplex PCR; TCRdb holds only in-frame clones, not every one. This sample has around 300,000 clones, with 65% to 85% found just once. Sequencing used PBMCs. The source is a female donor in good health and CMV-seronegative.

This clone was observed a few times. The V gene is TRBV9, the J gene TRBJ2-1; 15 bases map to TRBD2. With V trimmed by 0 bases and J by 12 bases, 4 bases remained unmatched. Per the germline V gene, CDR1 is SGDLS and CDR2 is YYNGEE. The CDR3 spans 15 residues. CDR3 coding DNA: TGTGCCAGCAGCGTAGTCGAGGGACTAGCGGGAGGGCAGTTCTTC. Encoded protein: CASSVVEGLAGGQFF.

The V and J genes are TRBV7-8 and TRBJ1-1, with D maybe TRBD1 (5 bases). The CDR3 runs 12 residues. Germline lookup yields CDR1 SGHVS and CDR2 FQNEAQ. V was trimmed by 3 bases and J by 10 bases, leaving 12 bases between them. In nucleotides, the CDR3 is TGTGCCAGCAGCTTGGCGGGGGTTGGAGCTTTCTTT. Protein product: CASSLAGVGAFF.